The 21 T cell receptor beta chains below come from one sample, sequenced in a study of control samples from healthy donors and cancer patients. Measured with immunoSEQ multiplex PCR; TCRdb has only the in-frame clones, and not every one. The sample holds about 160,000 clones, about 90% seen once. The material sequenced was blood. The receptors originated from a man aged 25 to 40 in good health.

The rearrangement joins TRBV4-3 to TRBJ2-1; D ambiguous. V lost 0 bases and J 8 bases, leaving 17 bases between the germline ends. The germline gives CDR1 LGHNA, CDR2 YSLEER. The CDR3 is made up of 16 amino acids. This CDR3 reads CASSQDSRQPTDEQFF. The CDR3 DNA sequence: TGCGCCAGCAGCCAAGATAGTAGGCAGCCAACCGATGAGCAGTTCTTC.

The chain carries TRBV30 and TRBJ2-1; no definite D call. Germline CDR1 is GTSNPN and CDR2 is SVGIG (reference sequence). The V end was cut by 0 bases, the J end by 4 bases, with 13 bases between. The CDR3 runs to 15 residues. The CDR3 DNA reads as TGTGCCTGGAGTGTGGTGGGCTCCTTTTACAATGAGCAGTTCTTC. It encodes CAWSVVGSFYNEQFF.

This chain uses TRBV6-5 with TRBJ2-3; no firm D call. The ends were cut back, 6 bases at V and 4 bases at J, with 5 bases in the middle. CDR1 MNHEY and CDR2 SVGAGI come from the germline V gene. There are 11 residues in the CDR3. CDR3 protein: CASRSADTQYF. The CDR3 DNA reads TGTGCCAGCAGGTCCGCAGATACGCAGTATTTT.

The CDR3 nucleotides are TGCGCCAGCAGCTTGGCCGGGGGGATTACCTACGAGCAGTACTTC. This gives the protein CASSLAGGITYEQYF. This chain connects TRBV5-1 to TRBJ2-7; 7 nucleotides match TRBD2. V trimming: 0 bases; J trimming: 2 bases; junction bases outside the gene matches: 5. Germline V gene lookup returns CDR1 SGHRS and CDR2 YFSETQ. The CDR3 extends over 15 amino acids.

The chain recombines TRBV2 with TRBJ1-5; the D gene is possibly TRBD1 (6 bases). The CDR3 sequence is 14 residues long. V gave up 7 bases and J gave up 3 bases, with 13 bases separating them. From germline, CDR1 is SNHLY and CDR2 FYNNEI. CDR3 sequence: CASKTTGTNQPQHF. CDR3 bases: TGTGCCAGCAAGACCACAGGGACCAATCAGCCCCAGCATTTT. The variable domain in full, completed from reference TRBV2 and TRBJ1-5, reads EPEVTQTPSHQVTQMGQEVILRCVPISNHLYFYWYRQILGQKVEFLVSFYNNEISEKSEIFDDQFSVERPDGSNFTLKIRSTKLEDSAMYFCASKTTGTNQPQHFGDGTRLSIL.

The rearrangement joins TRBV15 to TRBJ2-5; 10 bases align to TRBD1. Trimming at V came to 1 base and at J to 11 bases, leaving 13 bases not matched to a gene. The germline gives CDR1 LNHNV, CDR2 YYDKDF (reference sequence). The CDR3 extends over 16 amino acids. Written as DNA, the CDR3 is TGTGCCACCAGCAGAGCAGCCGGGACAGGGGTCGATACTCAGTACTTC. Residues: CATSRAAGTGVDTQYF.

This chain uses TRBV7-2 with TRBJ2-7; 7 bases map to TRBD2. V trimming: 1 base; J trimming: 2 bases; junction bases outside the gene matches: 8. The length of the CDR3 is 16 residues. Germline CDR1 is SGHTA and CDR2 is FQGNSA. The CDR3 loop is CASSLEGGRNPYEQYF. The DNA of the CDR3 is TGTGCCAGCAGCTTAGAGGGAGGGCGGAACCCCTACGAGCAGTACTTC.

CDR3 bases: TGTGCCAGCAGTTCCAATAGCAATCAGCCCCAGCATTTT. This codes for CASSSNSNQPQHF. The gene calls are TRBV27 and TRBJ1-5; D not resolved. Germline-derived CDR1 and CDR2 are MNHEY and SMNVEV (reference sequence). The CDR3 length is 13 residues. Trimming pared 4 bases from V and 0 bases from J, leaving 4 bases between.

The J gene is TRBJ1-3, the V gene TRBV7-3, with 7 bases lining up with TRBD1. The CDR3 runs to 13 residues. Germline assignment: CDR1 SGHTA and CDR2 FQGTGA. V trimming: 5 bases; J trimming: 2 bases; junction bases outside the gene matches: 0. This chain's CDR3 is CASSRGPGNTIYF. The CDR3 DNA reads TGTGCCAGCAGCAGGGGGCCTGGAAACACCATATATTTT. Drawing the rest from reference TRBV7-3 and TRBJ1-3, the complete variable domain is GAGVSQTPSNKVTEKGKYVELRCDPISGHTALYWYRQSLGQGPEFLIYFQGTGAADDSGLPNDRFFAVRPEGSVSTLKIQRTERGDSAVYLCASSRGPGNTIYFGEGSWLTVV.

V is TRBV2 and J is TRBJ2-4; D remains ambiguous. V was cut by 5 bases and J by 0 bases, with 11 bases left in between. Germline V CDR1 and CDR2: SNHLY, FYNNEI. The CDR3 is 15 amino acids. CDR3: CASSTNILAKNIQYF. DNA of the CDR3: TGTGCCAGCAGTACCAACATACTAGCCAAAAACATTCAGTACTTC.

V and J are TRBV2 and TRBJ1-5; the match to TRBD1 covers 7 bases. The CDR3 consists of 15 residues. V trimming: 6 bases; J trimming: 5 bases; junction bases outside the gene matches: 10. Looked up from germline, CDR1 is SNHLY and CDR2 is FYNNEI. The CDR3 region is CASRQGQAEHQPQHF. The CDR3 DNA reads TGTGCCAGCAGACAAGGACAGGCAGAGCATCAGCCCCAGCATTTT.

In the case of this clone: In the same sample, other DNA sequences code for this CDR3. V and J are TRBV28 and TRBJ1-2, with 7 bases fitting TRBD1. Germline-derived CDR1 and CDR2 are MDHEN and SYDVKM. V lost 1 base to trimming and J lost 4 bases; unmatched junction nucleotides: 3. The CDR3 extends over 14 amino acids. Here the CDR3 reads CASSLSGGGYGYTF. CDR3 in DNA: TGTGCCAGCAGTTTATCAGGGGGAGGCTATGGCTACACCTTC.

This chain joins TRBV5-1 and TRBJ2-1; TRBD1 matches at 7 bases. V gave up 3 bases and J gave up 0 bases; unmatched junction bases: 9. CDR3 length: 17 amino acids. Germline CDR1 reads SGHRS; CDR2 reads YFSETQ. In DNA, the CDR3 is TGCGCCAGCAGCTATCAAGCCGGGACAGACTCCTACAATGAGCAGTTCTTC. This codes for CASSYQAGTDSYNEQFF. The entire variable domain, with the rest obtained from reference TRBV5-1 and TRBJ2-1, is as follows: KAGVTQTPRYLIKTRGQQVTLSCSPISGHRSVSWYQQTPGQGLQFLFEYFSETQRNKGNFPGRFSGRQFSNSRSEMNVSTLELGDSALYLCASSYQAGTDSYNEQFFGPGTRLTVL.

This clone was recorded only once. The chain couples TRBV7-8 to TRBJ2-4; no reliable D call. Per the germline V gene, CDR1 is SGHVS and CDR2 is FQNEAQ. The CDR3 covers 15 residues. With 2 bases removed from V and 1 base from J, the gap between germline ends came to 9 bases. The CDR3, as DNA: TGTGCCAGCAGCTTAAAACTGGGTGCCAAAAACATTCAGTACTTC. Residues: CASSLKLGAKNIQYF.

The rearrangement joins TRBV10-3 to TRBJ1-3, with no clear D. Germline values: CDR1 ENHRY, CDR2 SYGVKD. V was shortened by 6 bases and J by 0 bases, with 6 bases between the two germline ends. CDR3 length: 13 residues. The CDR3 is CAIRQRSGNTIYF. The CDR3 DNA sequence: TGTGCCATCAGACAGCGCTCTGGAAACACCATATATTTT.

This chain uses TRBV6-5 with TRBJ1-4; TRBD1 is a possible D gene (5 bases). The CDR3 covers 14 residues. In germline, CDR1 is MNHEY, CDR2 SVGAGI. The V gene lost 6 bases and the J gene lost 8 bases, with 16 bases spanning the gap. CDR3 nucleotides: TGTGCCAGCAGGAGGGCAGGGCAAGGCGAAAAACTGTTTTTT. It encodes CASRRAGQGEKLFF.

This sequence joins TRBV29-1 and TRBJ2-7, with D perhaps matching TRBD2 (7 bases). Per germline, CDR1 SQVTM and CDR2 ANQGSEA. Trimming left V 6 bases short and J 4 bases short, with 19 bases between. The length of the CDR3 is 14 residues. CDR3 amino acids: CSVGKGGAAYEQYF. DNA of the CDR3: TGCAGCGTCGGAAAAGGGGGGGCCGCTTACGAGCAGTACTTC.

This chain connects TRBV25-1 to TRBJ2-7; no clear D. Germline CDR1 MGHDK, CDR2 SYGVNS. CDR3 length equals 14 residues. Trimming left V 7 bases short and J 0 bases short, with 13 bases between. DNA of the CDR3: TGTGCCAGCAAAGGGATGGAGTCCTCCTACGAGCAGTACTTC. It codes for CASKGMESSYEQYF.

The chain links TRBV6-5 to TRBJ2-7; D remains unclear. The CDR3 is made up of 12 amino acids. V dropped 7 bases and J dropped 7 bases, with 14 bases sitting between them. The germline V gene encodes CDR1 MNHEY and CDR2 SVGAGI. CDR3 nucleotides: TGTGCCAGCAATTCACGGTGGGGAGAGCAGTACTTC. Its translation: CASNSRWGEQYF.

The chain links TRBV5-1 to TRBJ2-3; 7 nucleotides agree with TRBD2. V was pared by 2 bases and J by 7 bases, with 13 bases of the junction left unmatched. Germline CDR1 reads SGHRS; CDR2 reads YFSETQ. CDR3 length equals 16 residues. CDR3 protein: CASSLGLAVFNNTQYF. CDR3 nucleotide sequence: TGCGCCAGCAGCTTAGGGCTAGCGGTTTTTAATAATACGCAGTATTTT. Complete variable domain (other parts from reference TRBV5-1 and TRBJ2-3): KAGVTQTPRYLIKTRGQQVTLSCSPISGHRSVSWYQQTPGQGLQFLFEYFSETQRNKGNFPGRFSGRQFSNSRSEMNVSTLELGDSALYLCASSLGLAVFNNTQYFGPGTRLTVL.

As concerns this clone: One junction end does not reproduce the germline sequence, and a read error may be involved. The V and J genes are TRBV9 and TRBJ2-2; possibly TRBD2 for D (5 bases). The germline gives CDR1 SGDLS, CDR2 YYNGEE. This CDR3 comprises 15 residues. The CDR3 protein is CASSSRTGTTEELFF. CDR3 coding DNA: TGTGCCAGCAGCTCCAGGACGGGAACCACCGAGGAGCTGTTTTTT.